These 18 T cell receptor beta chains were sequenced from one sample in a study of blood T cell repertoires in COVID-19. Measured with immunoSEQ multiplex PCR; TCRdb has only the in-frame clones, and not every one. The sample comprises 150,000 or so clones, 70% to 85% of which are singletons, and approximately 2.9% rests with the top ten. The sample was peripheral blood. These receptors originate from a woman older than 75 with acute or convalescent COVID-19.

The rearrangement uses TRBV4-1 and TRBJ1-2; perhaps TRBD1 as D (5 bases). The CDR3 runs to 15 residues. Looked up from germline, CDR1 is MGHRA and CDR2 is YSYEKL. V was cut by 0 bases and J by 7 bases, with 15 bases left in between. The chain's CDR3 is CASSQDRWGLGGYTF. In DNA form, the CDR3 reads TGCGCCAGCAGCCAAGACAGGTGGGGCCTTGGTGGCTACACCTTC.

The chain joins TRBV19 to TRBJ2-5; TRBD1 is a possible D gene (6 bases). V was pared by 5 bases and J by 2 bases, with 12 bases between. Per germline, CDR1 LNHDA and CDR2 SQIVND (reference sequence). The CDR3 contains 14 residues. The CDR3 DNA is TGTGCCAGTAGTCTAGGACAGATACAAGAGACCCAGTACTTC. Translating gives CASSLGQIQETQYF.

V usage is TRBV29-1 and J usage is TRBJ1-5; possibly TRBD1 for D (5 bases). CDR1 and CDR2 from the germline V gene are SQVTM and ANQGSEA. V was trimmed by 1 base and J by 2 bases, leaving 12 bases between them. The CDR3 extends over 15 amino acids. CDR3 DNA: TGCAGCGTTGAAGGGAGGCGGGGGGGCAATCAGCCCCAGCATTTT. Translation gives CSVEGRRGGNQPQHF.

This clone was counted only a few times. The chain joins TRBV5-1 to TRBJ2-1, with D maybe TRBD1 (5 bases). This CDR3 spans 15 amino acids. Germline V gene sequence: CDR1 SGHRS, CDR2 YFSETQ. The V and J ends lost 4 bases and 4 bases respectively, with 15 bases between them. The CDR3 DNA sequence: TGCGCCAGCAGCAGACAGCAACAAACTTACAATGAGCAGTTCTTC. Amino acids: CASSRQQQTYNEQFF.

This chain connects TRBV4-1 to TRBJ1-1; no clear D. V lost 3 bases, J lost 1 base, and 18 bases lay in between. The CDR3 runs to 17 residues. The V gene's germline CDR1 is MGHRA and CDR2 YSYEKL. Written as DNA, the CDR3 is TGCGCCAGCAGCCACTTTCTAAAGAGGGCGTCGAACACTGAAGCTTTCTTT. This codes for CASSHFLKRASNTEAFF.

This chain uses TRBV19 with TRBJ2-1; D may be TRBD2 (5 bases). The CDR3 consists of 13 residues. Germline CDR1 and CDR2: LNHDA and SQIVND (reference sequence). With 3 bases removed from V and 7 bases from J, the gap between germline ends came to 10 bases. The CDR3 sequence is CASSIRTVNEQFF. The CDR3, as DNA: TGTGCCAGTAGTATTCGGACTGTTAATGAGCAGTTCTTC.

This rearrangement joins TRBV2 to TRBJ1-2; 8 bases align to TRBD1. Trimming cost V 3 bases and J 4 bases; bases outside gene matches: 4. CDR1 SNHLY and CDR2 FYNNEI come from the germline V gene. CDR3 length equals 14 residues. The DNA for the CDR3 is TGTGCCAGCAGTGAGACAGGGGAGGGCTATGGCTACACCTTC. The encoded protein is CASSETGEGYGYTF.

This clone was picked up a small number of times. This rearrangement joins TRBV6-5 to TRBJ2-7; tentatively, D is TRBD2 (5 bases). This CDR3 region has 13 residues. With 7 bases removed from V and 7 bases from J, the gap between germline ends came to 17 bases. Per germline, CDR1 MNHEY and CDR2 SVGAGI. CDR3 residues: CASTAPEVGEQYF. CDR3 coding DNA: TGTGCCAGCACCGCCCCGGAGGTGGGGGAGCAGTACTTC.

The chain links TRBV19 to TRBJ2-7; 7 nucleotides align to TRBD1. V shed 5 bases, J shed 0 bases, and the junction held 7 bases outside the gene matches. CDR1 and CDR2 (germline): LNHDA, SQIVND (reference sequence). This CDR3 is 15 amino acids long. The CDR3 region has the DNA TGTGCCAGTAGTGCCTGGACAGGAGCCTCCTACGAGCAGTACTTC. This gives the protein CASSAWTGASYEQYF.

The chain carries TRBV20-1 and TRBJ1-5, with D unclear. The V end was cut by 3 bases, the J end by 0 bases, with 9 bases between. CDR3 length equals 14 residues. Germline lookup yields CDR1 DFQATT and CDR2 SNEGSKA (reference sequence). The CDR3 coding sequence is TGCAGTGCTAGTAATCGGGGTAGCAATCAGCCCCAGCATTTT. It specifies CSASNRGSNQPQHF.

This chain connects TRBV28 to TRBJ1-3, with unresolved D. The V gene's germline CDR1 is MDHEN and CDR2 SYDVKM. There are 14 residues in the CDR3. With 10 bases removed from V and 0 bases from J, the gap between germline ends came to 13 bases. CDR3 bases: TGTGCCACCGAGCGGAGTAGCTCTGGAAACACCATATATTTT. Translating gives CATERSSSGNTIYF.

J is TRBJ2-7 and V is TRBV10-3, with D maybe TRBD2 (8 bases). V lost 5 bases, J lost 2 bases, and 31 bases lay in between. CDR3 length: 20 residues. Germline V gene sequence: CDR1 ENHRY, CDR2 SYGVKD. CDR3 DNA sequence: TGTGCCATCAGTCCCTGGGCTAGGGGGCGCGGCGGGGGGTTGACCTACGAGCAGTACTTC. Its protein is CAISPWARGRGGGLTYEQYF.

The genes are TRBV15 and TRBJ2-3; D is possibly TRBD1 (6 bases). Trimming took 3 bases from V and 1 from J, leaving 14 bases between them. Germline V gene data show CDR1 as LNHNV and CDR2 as YYDKDF (reference sequence). This CDR3 has 16 residues. CDR3 loop: CATSRGTDRRTDTQYF. DNA for the CDR3: TGTGCCACCAGCAGGGGGACGGACAGACGCACAGATACGCAGTATTTT.

V gene TRBV5-1 combines with J gene TRBJ2-2, with TRBD1 identical over 8 bases. V shed 0 bases, J shed 2 bases, and the junction held 6 bases outside the gene matches. Looked up from germline, CDR1 is SGHRS and CDR2 is YFSETQ. This CDR3 is 17 amino acids long. CDR3 region: CASSLDFAGGNTGELFF. The CDR3 region has the DNA TGCGCCAGCAGCTTGGATTTCGCAGGGGGCAACACCGGGGAGCTGTTTTTT.

This clone was picked up one time. The V gene is TRBV6-6, the J gene TRBJ2-5; 12 bases match TRBD2. The J segment lost 5 bases and the V segment lost 6 bases, leaving 13 bases of the junction unmatched. Germline CDR1 and CDR2: MNHNY and SVGAGI (reference sequence). The CDR3 length is 17 residues. CDR3 sequence reads: CASSRGASGGGGETQYF. As DNA, the CDR3 is TGTGCCAGCAGCCGAGGGGCTAGCGGGGGGGGAGGCGAGACCCAGTACTTC.

The chain links TRBV9 to TRBJ2-5, with 9 bases fitting TRBD1. Per germline, CDR1 SGDLS and CDR2 YYNGEE. V was pared by 4 bases and J by 0 bases, with 4 bases of the junction left unmatched. This CDR3 region has 15 residues. For the CDR3, the DNA is TGTGCCAGCAGCCCCGGGACAGGGTACCAAGAGACCCAGTACTTC. Protein: CASSPGTGYQETQYF.

The chain has TRBV7-8 and TRBJ1-5, with D perhaps matching TRBD1 (6 bases). V was clipped by 5 bases and J by 6 bases, with 17 bases between them. The CDR3 runs 15 residues. Per germline, CDR1 SGHVS and CDR2 FQNEAQ. This chain's CDR3 is CASSAIQGKGQPQHF. The CDR3 bases are TGTGCCAGCAGCGCGATCCAGGGGAAGGGTCAGCCCCAGCATTTT.

The sample holds one count of this clone. This chain joins TRBV19 and TRBJ2-2; a possible D gene is TRBD2 (5 bases). CDR3 length: 16 amino acids. Trimming left V 3 bases short and J 7 bases short, with 18 bases between. Germline CDR1 reads LNHDA; CDR2 reads SQIVND (reference sequence). The CDR3 protein is CASSISRQLSGGELFF. The DNA for the CDR3 is TGTGCCAGTAGTATCTCCCGGCAGCTGAGCGGCGGGGAGCTGTTTTTT.